A selection of T cell receptor beta chains follows, all from one sample in a study of control samples from healthy donors and cancer patients. The table came from immunoSEQ multiplex PCR; TCRdb's copy has only in-frame clones and leaves some out. This table has about 170,000 clones, roughly 89% appearing once. Specimen: blood. Receptors originate from a man aged 25-45 years in good health. Each CDR3 is given with its conserved first and last residue. The D gene is left open where the match is weak. Size tells how often a clone was seen (once, few, many) or the class of an expanded clone, and some rows leave it out.

TRBJ2-5 TRBD1 TRBV7-7 - TGTGCCAGCAGCGCCACCGGGACAGACAAAGAGACCCAGTACTTC CASSATGTDKETQYF
TRBJ1-2 - TRBV12-3/TRBV12-4 - TGTGCCAGCAGTTTCTTCGGCTACACCTTC CASSFFGYTF
TRBJ1-3 - TRBV7-9 - TGTGCCAGCAGCTTAAACAGTCCCTCTGGAAACACCATATATTTT CASSLNSPSGNTIYF
TRBJ2-2 TRBD1 TRBV7-3 once TGTGCCAGCAGCCAAAAGGCCCCTACCGTCCTGACAGGGACCGCCGGGGAGCTGTTTTTT CASSQKAPTVLTGTAGELFF
TRBJ1-1 - TRBV12-3/TRBV12-4 - TGTGCCAGCAGTTTCCGACTGAACACTGAAGCTTTCTTT CASSFRLNTEAFF
TRBJ2-3 - TRBV25-1 once TGTGCCAGCAGTGAGAAGAGCGGGAGCACAGATACGCAGTATTTT CASSEKSGSTDTQYF
TRBJ1-4 - TRBV28 - TGTGCCAGCACCCTAGTTGGGGGGAATGAAAAACTGTTTTTT CASTLVGGNEKLFF
TRBJ2-3 TRBD2 TRBV5-1 - TGCGCCAGCAGCTTCCGGGAGGTAGATACGCAGTATTTT CASSFREVDTQYF
TRBJ1-2 TRBD1 TRBV5-6 once TGTGCCAGCGCCCGGGGGGGACAGGGTCCTGGCTACACCTTC CASARGGQGPGYTF
TRBJ2-7 TRBD1 TRBV27 - TGTGCCAGCAGTTTATCGGGACAGGGTATTTACGAGCAGTACTTC CASSLSGQGIYEQYF
TRBJ2-2 TRBD2 TRBV11-2 - TGTGCCAGCAGCTTAGATCCAACCAGCGGGGGGGCCGGATGGACCGGGGAGCTGTTTTTT CASSLDPTSGGAGWTGELFF